The rows below give T cell receptor beta chains drawn from one sample of a study of blood T cell repertoires in COVID-19. TCRdb's table, derived via immunoSEQ multiplex PCR, lists solely in-frame clones and lacks some. This sample has about 180,000 clones, with roughly 83% found just once. The sequenced sample consisted of PBMCs or T cells enriched from blood (not recorded which). The receptors shown here come from a woman in her 30s who had recovered from COVID-19. The CDR3 runs from the conserved cysteine through the conserved F or W. The order of the fields is clone size, V gene, J gene, D gene, CDR3 length, CDR3 DNA, CDR3 protein. A D gene is named only where the DNA matches it firmly. Part of the rows lack a size; the others show once, few, many or a class for expanded clones.

abundance: -; v_gene: TRBV29-1; j_gene: TRBJ1-4; d_gene: TRBD1; len: 15; CDR3nt: TGCAGCGTCAAAACGGCGGACAGGGTCGACGAAAAACTGTTTTTT; CDR3aa: CSVKTADRVDEKLFF
abundance: -; v_gene: TRBV5-6; j_gene: TRBJ1-2; d_gene: -; len: 12; CDR3nt: TGTGCCAGCAGCCGGGGGACCTATGGCTACACCTTC; CDR3aa: CASSRGTYGYTF
abundance: -; v_gene: TRBV9; j_gene: TRBJ2-1; d_gene: TRBD2; len: 16; CDR3nt: TGTGCCAGCAGCGACGTAGCGGGAGGGACCTACAATGAGCAGTTCTTC; CDR3aa: CASSDVAGGTYNEQFF
abundance: -; v_gene: TRBV28; j_gene: TRBJ1-2; d_gene: TRBD1; len: 15; CDR3nt: TGTGCCAGCAGTTCTCCCCCAGGGGGCGCTTATGGCTACACCTTC; CDR3aa: CASSSPPGGAYGYTF
abundance: -; v_gene: TRBV3-1/TRBV3-2; j_gene: TRBJ1-2; d_gene: TRBD1; len: 14; CDR3nt: TGTGCCAGCAGCCAGGCGGGACAGGGCTATGGCTACACCTTC; CDR3aa: CASSQAGQGYGYTF
abundance: -; v_gene: TRBV3-1/TRBV3-2; j_gene: TRBJ2-3; d_gene: -; len: 13; CDR3nt: TGTGCCAGCAGCCAACTCCGGGCAGATACGCAGTATTTT; CDR3aa: CASSQLRADTQYF
abundance: -; v_gene: TRBV18; j_gene: TRBJ2-7; d_gene: TRBD1; len: 13; CDR3nt: TGTGCCAGCTCACTAGCGACAGGGTCCGAGCAGTACTTC; CDR3aa: CASSLATGSEQYF
abundance: -; v_gene: TRBV7-2; j_gene: TRBJ2-1; d_gene: -; len: 15; CDR3nt: TGTGCCAGCAGCGGGGACAATCTCTCCTACAATGAGCAGTTCTTC; CDR3aa: CASSGDNLSYNEQFF
abundance: -; v_gene: TRBV7-9; j_gene: TRBJ1-1; d_gene: -; len: 14; CDR3nt: TGTGCCAGCAGCCAACTCGGAGCGAACACTGAAGCTTTCTTT; CDR3aa: CASSQLGANTEAFF
abundance: -; v_gene: TRBV29-1; j_gene: TRBJ2-7; d_gene: TRBD2; len: 14; CDR3nt: TGCAGCGTTATGCTTAGCGGGAAGTCCTACGAGCAGTACTTC; CDR3aa: CSVMLSGKSYEQYF
abundance: -; v_gene: TRBV5-5; j_gene: TRBJ1-6; d_gene: -; len: 15; CDR3nt: TGTGCCAGCAGCTTGGAGGGTGAGGGTTATTCACCCCTCCACTTT; CDR3aa: CASSLEGEGYSPLHF
abundance: -; v_gene: TRBV24-1; j_gene: TRBJ2-5; d_gene: -; len: 13; CDR3nt: TGTGCCACCAGTGACAGGTACCAAGAGACCCAGTACTTC; CDR3aa: CATSDRYQETQYF
abundance: -; v_gene: TRBV5-1; j_gene: TRBJ2-7; d_gene: TRBD1; len: 14; CDR3nt: TGCGCCAGCAGCGCAGGGGGAAGCTCCTACGAGCAGTACTTC; CDR3aa: CASSAGGSSYEQYF
abundance: -; v_gene: TRBV5-1; j_gene: TRBJ2-1; d_gene: TRBD1; len: 15; CDR3nt: TGCGCCAGCAGCTCCTACAGGGGGCGGGTCAATGAGCAGTTCTTC; CDR3aa: CASSSYRGRVNEQFF
abundance: -; v_gene: TRBV2; j_gene: TRBJ1-1; d_gene: -; len: 11; CDR3nt: TGTGCCAGGGAGAGTGGGACTGAAGCTTTCTTT; CDR3aa: CARESGTEAFF
abundance: -; v_gene: TRBV4-1; j_gene: TRBJ2-7; d_gene: -; len: 15; CDR3nt: TGCGCCAGCAGCCAAGTCCAGGGAAGCTCCTACGAGCAGTACTTC; CDR3aa: CASSQVQGSSYEQYF
abundance: -; v_gene: TRBV7-2; j_gene: TRBJ1-2; d_gene: -; len: 16; CDR3nt: TGTGCCAGCAGCCCCCTGGCGGGGGGACGGAGCTATGGCTACACCTTC; CDR3aa: CASSPLAGGRSYGYTF
abundance: -; v_gene: TRBV5-1; j_gene: TRBJ2-5; d_gene: -; len: 12; CDR3nt: TGCGCCAGCAGCTTGGTTAGCGAGACCCAGTACTTC; CDR3aa: CASSLVSETQYF
abundance: -; v_gene: TRBV5-5; j_gene: TRBJ1-2; d_gene: TRBD1; len: 15; CDR3nt: TGTGCCAGCAGCGGCCGTTCGGGACAGGGCTATGGCTACACCTTC; CDR3aa: CASSGRSGQGYGYTF
abundance: few; v_gene: TRBV5-1; j_gene: TRBJ2-7; d_gene: -; len: 16; CDR3nt: TGCGCCAGCAGTAAGGAGCCGGGACTCAACTACTACGAGCAGTACTTC; CDR3aa: CASSKEPGLNYYEQYF
abundance: few; v_gene: TRBV9; j_gene: TRBJ1-1; d_gene: -; len: 15; CDR3nt: TGTGCCAGCAGCCCCATGGCGCAGGGTAACACTGAAGCTTTCTTT; CDR3aa: CASSPMAQGNTEAFF
abundance: once; v_gene: TRBV28; j_gene: TRBJ1-5; d_gene: -; len: 15; CDR3nt: TGTGCCAGCAGTTTCCAAGGGGCTTTTAATCAGCCCCAGCATTTT; CDR3aa: CASSFQGAFNQPQHF